The T cell receptor (beta chain) described here comes from a study of cytomegalovirus exposure and HLA in healthy donors. Study background: A data release that came early held tens of millions of unique TCRs from HLA-typed donors. Study outcomes and limitations: A few CMV-associated chains were confirmed in vitro to be specific for CMV antigens.

Donors were nominally healthy when sampled, though unrecorded immune exposures were likely. To note about this clone: Its antigen is not known.

Primers included in the PCR were 60 Vbeta and 13 Jbeta primers. This table comes from immunoSEQ multiplex PCR, and its TCRdb copy is limited to in-frame clones, with some not included. The sample has 100,000 to 150,000 clones; over 65% are singletons. The CDR3 sequence is 12 residues long. Trimming removed 10 bases at V and 1 base at J, with 10 bases between. The germline gives CDR1 LGHNA, CDR2 YNFKEQ. This rearrangement joins TRBV4-2 to TRBJ1-2, with TRBD1 as a possible D gene (6 bases). The sequence came from a woman aged 40-49 years in good health and CMV-seropositive. Source material: PBMCs. CDR3 DNA: TGTGCCATCCAGGACAGTAACTATGGCTACACCTTC. Encoded protein: CAIQDSNYGYTF.